Listed below are T cell receptor beta chains from one sample, sequenced in a study of blood T cell repertoires in COVID-19. Profiled with immunoSEQ multiplex PCR; TCRdb holds only in-frame clones, not every one. Of more than 95,000 clones listed, 90% to 95% are singletons. The sequencing sample was made of peripheral blood. These receptors were taken from a human donor in a cohort sampled during active COVID-19. Each CDR3 is given with its conserved first and last residue. The D gene is left open where the match is weak.

TRBV5-1	TRBJ1-4	.	TGCGCCAGCAGCCTCTCTGCCTATGGTGGTGAAAAACTGTTTTTT	CASSLSAYGGEKLFF
TRBV10-2	TRBJ1-2	TRBD1	TGCGCCAGCAGACAGGGGTTTAACTATGGCTACACCTTC	CASRQGFNYGYTF
TRBV4-3	TRBJ2-1	TRBD1	TGCGCCAGCGCCCCGGGACAGGTGAGAACTACCTCCGGGAATGAGCAGTTCTTC	CASAPGQVRTTSGNEQFF
TRBV11-3	TRBJ2-7	TRBD1	TGTGCCAGCAGCCTGGAGACAGGGAGCTACGAGCAGTACTTC	CASSLETGSYEQYF
TRBV5-6	TRBJ1-2	.	TGTGCCAGCAGCCCCATTCCGGAGGGGTACAACTATGGCTACACCTTC	CASSPIPEGYNYGYTF
TRBV19	TRBJ2-6	TRBD2	TGTGCCAGTAGTCGCGGGGGCTCTGGGGCCAACGTCCTGACTTTC	CASSRGGSGANVLTF
TRBV6-5	TRBJ2-7	.	TGTGCCAGCAGTACAACCTACGAGCAGTACTTC	CASSTTYEQYF
TRBV4-3	TRBJ2-7	TRBD1	TGCGCCAGCAGCCCGGGACAGGGGGCGGGGGAGCAGTACTTC	CASSPGQGAGEQYF
TRBV28	TRBJ2-1	.	TGTGCCAGCAGTTTACTCATAGCCGGAGTCGGGAATGAGCAGTTCTTC	CASSLLIAGVGNEQFF
TRBV6-5	TRBJ2-5	TRBD1	TGTGCCAGCAGAACGACAGGGGTCCTAGAGACCCAGTACTTC	CASRTTGVLETQYF
TRBV6-2/TRBV6-3	TRBJ1-1	.	TGTGCCAGCAGTTTCCCAGCGGCGGCTTTCTTT	CASSFPAAAFF
TRBV6-6	TRBJ2-5	TRBD2	TGTGCCAGCAGTTATGGTAGCGGGAGATGGGGAGAGACCCAGTACTTC	CASSYGSGRWGETQYF
TRBV4-2	TRBJ2-7	TRBD1	TGTGCCAGCAGCCAGGGGACAGGAAACTACGAGCAGTACTTC	CASSQGTGNYEQYF
TRBV3-1/TRBV3-2	TRBJ2-1	.	TGTGCCAGCAGCCAAGAGTGGCGGGGACCGTTCTTC	CASSQEWRGPFF